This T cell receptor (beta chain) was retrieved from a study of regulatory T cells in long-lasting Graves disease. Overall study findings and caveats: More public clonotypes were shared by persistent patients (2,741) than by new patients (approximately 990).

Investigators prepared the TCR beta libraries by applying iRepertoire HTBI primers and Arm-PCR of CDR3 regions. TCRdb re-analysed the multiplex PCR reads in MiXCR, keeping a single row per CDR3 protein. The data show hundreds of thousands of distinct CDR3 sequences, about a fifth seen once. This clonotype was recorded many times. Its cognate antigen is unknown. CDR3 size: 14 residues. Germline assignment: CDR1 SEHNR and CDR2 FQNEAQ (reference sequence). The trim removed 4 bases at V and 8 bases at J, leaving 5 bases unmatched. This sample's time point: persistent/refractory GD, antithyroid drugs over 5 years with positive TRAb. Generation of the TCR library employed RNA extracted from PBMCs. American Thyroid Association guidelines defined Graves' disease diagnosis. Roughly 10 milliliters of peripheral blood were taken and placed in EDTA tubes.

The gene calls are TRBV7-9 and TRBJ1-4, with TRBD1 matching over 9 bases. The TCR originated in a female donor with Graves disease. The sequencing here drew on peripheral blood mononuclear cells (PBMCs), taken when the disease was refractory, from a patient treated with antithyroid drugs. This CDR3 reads CASSSGQGKEKLFF. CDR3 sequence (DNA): TGTGCCAGCAGCTCGGGACAGGGCAAGGAAAAACTGTTTTTT. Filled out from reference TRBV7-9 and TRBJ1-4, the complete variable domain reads DTGVSQNPRHKITKRGQNVTFRCDPISEHNRLYWYRQTLGQGPEFLTYFQNEAQLEKSRLLSDRFSAERPKGSFSTLEIQRTEQGDSAMYLCASSSGQGKEKLFFGSGTQLSVL.